This entry lists 22 T cell receptor beta chains sequenced from one sample in a study of identical twins. TCRdb reprocessed the 5' RACE reads with MiXCR, giving one entry per CDR3 protein. The sample contains about 390,000 distinct CDR3 sequences, roughly 10% of which appear only once. Material for sequencing was naive T cells sorted from blood. The receptors were sampled from a woman aged 45-59 years in good health.

This chain uses TRBV27 with TRBJ1-2; 9 bases align to TRBD1. The CDR3 totals 13 residues. Germline V CDR1 and CDR2: MNHEY, SMNVEV (reference sequence). Unmatched junction bases numbered 2, after V lost 5 bases and J lost 4 bases. The CDR3 here is CASSTTGGYGYTF. CDR3 nucleotide sequence: TGTGCCAGCAGTACGACAGGGGGCTATGGCTACACCTTC.

The genes are TRBV5-1 and TRBJ2-1, with 7 bases identical to TRBD2. The CDR3 loop spans 16 amino acids. Trimming removed 2 bases from V and 10 bases from J; junction bases left unmatched: 15. Germline-derived CDR1 and CDR2 are SGHRS and YFSETQ. CDR3 residues: CASSFRKGTTKLEQFF. The CDR3 bases are TGCGCCAGCAGCTTCAGAAAGGGGACTACCAAGCTCGAGCAGTTCTTC.

The rearrangement joins TRBV5-1 to TRBJ2-1; D assignment may be TRBD1 or TRBD2 (5 bases each). Per the germline V gene, CDR1 is SGHRS and CDR2 is YFSETQ. The V and J ends lost 4 bases and 3 bases respectively, with 14 bases between them. The CDR3 runs to 15 residues. CDR3 amino acids: CASSGAGTDYNEQFF. The CDR3 region has the DNA TGCGCCAGCAGCGGTGCCGGGACCGACTACAATGAGCAGTTCTTC. The full variable domain, in which reference TRBV5-1 and TRBJ2-1 provide the parts outside the CDR3, is KAGVTQTPRYLIKTRGQQVTLSCSPISGHRSVSWYQQTPGQGLQFLFEYFSETQRNKGNFPGRFSGRQFSNSRSEMNVSTLELGDSALYLCASSGAGTDYNEQFFGPGTRLTVL.

V gene TRBV5-4 combines with J gene TRBJ2-4, with 7 nucleotides matching TRBD1. The CDR3 contains 16 residues. Trimming cost V 4 bases and J 0 bases; bases outside gene matches: 7. Germline CDR1 reads SGHNT; CDR2 reads YYREEE (reference sequence). The CDR3 region has the DNA TGTGCCAGCAGCCCAAAGACAGGGCTAGCCAAAAACATTCAGTACTTC. It codes for CASSPKTGLAKNIQYF.

This clonotype was picked up many times. J is TRBJ1-1 and V is TRBV3-1; D is unclear. CDR1 and CDR2 (germline): LGHDT, YNNKEL (reference sequence). The length of the CDR3 is 12 residues. V shed 1 base and J shed 5 bases, with 5 bases lying between them. The CDR3 DNA is TGTGCCAGCAGCCAAGTTGGTACTGAAGCTTTCTTT. It codes for CASSQVGTEAFF.

This clonotype has at least ten counts. The chain is built from TRBV7-9 and TRBJ2-6; D ambiguous. The CDR3 runs 13 residues. The germline gives CDR1 SEHNR, CDR2 FQNEAQ (reference sequence). The V end was cut by 5 bases, the J end by 0 bases, with 2 bases between. CDR3 protein: CASSNSGANVLTF. The CDR3 DNA sequence: TGTGCCAGCAGCAACTCTGGGGCCAACGTCCTGACTTTC.

This chain joins TRBV24-1 and TRBJ2-1; D is unresolved. There are 16 residues in the CDR3. V dropped 4 bases and J dropped 2 bases, with 14 bases sitting between them. Germline values: CDR1 KGHDR, CDR2 SFDVKD. The CDR3 protein is CATSDLKESTYNEQFF. CDR3 in DNA: TGTGCCACCAGTGACCTCAAGGAATCGACCTACAATGAGCAGTTCTTC.

This clonotype was counted ten times or more. This chain links TRBV3-1 with TRBJ2-1; possibly TRBD2 for D (6 bases). This CDR3 has 13 residues. Germline V gene lookup returns CDR1 LGHDT and CDR2 YNNKEL (reference sequence). V lost 5 bases and J lost 5, with 10 bases in between. The CDR3 region has the DNA TGTGCCAGCAGCAGGGGACTTCACAATGAGCAGTTCTTC. Its protein is CASSRGLHNEQFF.

Only a few counts were recorded for this clonotype. The J gene is TRBJ2-1, the V gene TRBV6-5, with 8 bases lining up with TRBD2. Germline lookup yields CDR1 MNHEY and CDR2 SVGAGI. This CDR3 has 11 residues. V shed 5 bases and J 10 bases; nucleotides not matched to a gene: 1. The CDR3: CASSAGGEQFF. The CDR3 DNA follows: TGTGCCAGCAGTGCGGGAGGAGAGCAGTTCTTC.

This clonotype appeared a few times. The V gene is TRBV20-1, the J gene TRBJ2-1; 10 bases are shared with TRBD2. The CDR3 is 13 amino acids. Germline lookup yields CDR1 DFQATT and CDR2 SNEGSKA (reference sequence). V gave up 2 bases and J gave up 6 bases; unmatched junction bases: 1. The CDR3 is CSARRLAGNEQFF. As DNA, the CDR3 is TGCAGTGCTAGACGACTAGCGGGCAATGAGCAGTTCTTC.

This clonotype appeared many times. This chain joins TRBV5-1 and TRBJ2-5; D could derive from TRBD1 or TRBD2 (5 bases each). The CDR3 consists of 13 residues. Germline CDR1 reads SGHRS; CDR2 reads YFSETQ. The V gene lost 0 bases and the J gene lost 4 bases, with 7 bases spanning the gap. The CDR3, as DNA: TGCGCCAGCAGCTTGGGGGACGGAGAGACCCAGTACTTC. Protein sequence: CASSLGDGETQYF.

The chain has TRBV24-1 and TRBJ2-1; D is uncertain. Germline V gives CDR1 KGHDR, CDR2 SFDVKD. V dropped 5 bases and J dropped 8 bases, with 6 bases sitting between them. The CDR3 consists of 11 residues. The CDR3 sequence: CATSASYEQFF. CDR3 DNA sequence: TGTGCCACCAGTGCCAGCTATGAGCAGTTCTTC.

At least ten counts were recorded for this clonotype. The chain carries TRBV5-1 and TRBJ2-1; 12 bases match TRBD2. Germline V gene sequence: CDR1 SGHRS, CDR2 YFSETQ. V was clipped by 4 bases and J by 3 bases; unmatched bases: 8. CDR3 length equals 17 residues. CDR3 coding DNA: TGCGCCAGCAGCGGCCCGACTAGCGGGAGAGTCTACAATGAGCAGTTCTTC. It yields the protein CASSGPTSGRVYNEQFF.

The chain recombines TRBV12-3 or TRBV12-4 with TRBJ2-1, with D possibly matching TRBD2 (5 bases). This CDR3 is 15 amino acids long. Trimming pared 1 base from V and 2 bases from J, leaving 9 bases between. The CDR3 reads CASSLGAGPYNEQFF. The CDR3 region has the DNA TGTGCCAGCAGTTTAGGGGCGGGTCCCTACAATGAGCAGTTCTTC.

The rearrangement uses TRBV19 and TRBJ2-7; D could derive from TRBD1 or TRBD2 (5 bases each). V dropped 6 bases and J dropped 0 bases, with 18 bases sitting between them. The CDR3 is 16 amino acids. Per germline, CDR1 LNHDA and CDR2 SQIVND (reference sequence). CDR3 DNA: TGTGCCAGTAGCCATGAGTGGGCAGGGAGCTCCTACGAGCAGTACTTC. Protein product: CASSHEWAGSSYEQYF.

This clonotype was detected ten times or more. The chain employs TRBV7-2 and TRBJ2-1; 9 positions agree with TRBD2. Germline V gene lookup returns CDR1 SGHTA and CDR2 FQGNSA. This CDR3 has 15 amino acids. Unmatched junction bases numbered 9, after V lost 4 bases and J lost 8 bases. The CDR3 loop reads CASSSQREALYEQFF. CDR3 DNA: TGTGCCAGCAGCTCCCAGCGGGAGGCCCTTTATGAGCAGTTCTTC.

This clonotype was seen at least ten times. V gene TRBV7-2 combines with J gene TRBJ1-3, with 7 bases that match TRBD1. Germline lookup yields CDR1 SGHTA and CDR2 FQGNSA. This CDR3 region has 13 residues. The V segment lost 5 bases and the J segment 5 bases; nucleotides outside the gene matches: 3. CDR3 nucleotides: TGTGCCAGCAGCCGGGACAGCAGAAACACCATATATTTT. Its translation is CASSRDSRNTIYF.

At least ten counts were recorded for this clonotype. The chain is built from TRBV15 and TRBJ2-1, with 9 bases lining up with TRBD1. The CDR3 has 17 amino acids. CDR1 and CDR2 from the germline V gene are LNHNV and YYDKDF (reference sequence). Trimming cost V 4 bases and J 6 bases; bases outside gene matches: 13. CDR3 loop: CATSTPVPGTGRNEQFF. DNA of the CDR3: TGTGCCACCAGCACCCCAGTACCCGGGACAGGGCGCAATGAGCAGTTCTTC.

This clonotype was detected many times. The chain recombines TRBV5-5 with TRBJ2-1; D may be TRBD2 (6 bases). The V and J ends lost 7 bases and 9 bases respectively, with 11 bases between them. The germline V gene encodes CDR1 SGHKS and CDR2 YYEKEE (reference sequence). The length of the CDR3 is 11 residues. The CDR3 sequence: CASGGDSEQFF. As DNA, the CDR3 is TGTGCCAGCGGCGGGGATAGTGAGCAGTTCTTC.

The chain combines TRBV7-9 with TRBJ1-2, with TRBD1 matching over 8 bases. V was pared by 1 base and J by 6 bases, with 4 bases of the junction left unmatched. This CDR3 region has 14 residues. Germline V gene data show CDR1 as SEHNR and CDR2 as FQNEAQ (reference sequence). CDR3 sequence (DNA): TGTGCCAGCAGCTTAGTGACAGGGGAACATGGCTACACCTTC. It yields the protein CASSLVTGEHGYTF.

There are many counts of this clonotype. This chain uses TRBV24-1 with TRBJ1-6; 9 nucleotides align to TRBD1. Germline-derived CDR1 and CDR2 are KGHDR and SFDVKD. The CDR3 loop spans 14 amino acids. The V segment lost 9 bases and the J segment 5 bases; nucleotides outside the gene matches: 4. The CDR3 DNA is TGTGCCACCGGACAGGGGCCCAATAATTCACCCCTCCACTTT. This gives the protein CATGQGPNNSPLHF.

This clonotype was recorded at least ten times. This chain joins TRBV7-9 and TRBJ1-1, with unresolved D. The CDR3 loop spans 11 amino acids. V was shortened by 8 bases and J by 4 bases, with 8 bases between the two germline ends. The germline gives CDR1 SEHNR, CDR2 FQNEAQ (reference sequence). The CDR3: CASGVGTEAFF. CDR3 DNA: TGTGCCAGCGGAGTGGGCACTGAAGCTTTCTTT.